The 5 T cell receptor beta chains presented below share a single source sample, sequenced in a study of sequential checkpoint blockade in melanoma (dated by TCRdb to the late 2010s). The sample's treatment or condition label is to be understood as: randomized to nivolumab then ipilimumab (arm A) or the reverse (arm B). Libraries were prepared through the immunoSEQ multiplex PCR assay. TCRdb retrieved this table from immuneACCESS and kept in-frame rearrangements only. Not all clones are present; in checked studies, unresolved V genes account for under half, and no reason is known for the remainder. Across this sample there are some 5,100 clones, with about a quarter seen only once. The leading ten clones occupy over 20% of the sample. Here the sequenced sample was tumor tissue (inferred from file names), taken from a patient given nivolumab and ipilimumab in sequence. The receptors originated from a human donor with melanoma.

This clone was picked up a small number of times. A junction boundary mismatches the germline segment, possibly from a read error. The chain has TRBV6-1 and TRBJ2-5; maybe TRBD1 (6 bases). The CDR3 is 14 residues long. Per germline, CDR1 MNHNS and CDR2 SASEGT. CDR3: CAISEAWQGETQYF. CDR3 coding DNA: TGTGCCATCAGTGAAGCTTGGCAGGGGGAGACCCAGTACTTC.

In this sample, this clone turned up a few times. The chain joins TRBV28 to TRBJ2-1, with D maybe TRBD1 (5 bases). CDR1 is MDHEN, CDR2 SYDVKM, per germline. CDR3 length equals 13 residues. The V gene lost 2 bases and the J gene lost 14 bases, with 16 bases spanning the gap. The DNA for the CDR3 is TGTGCCAGCAGTTTAACCCAGACAGTCGTGGAGTTCTTC. This gives the protein CASSLTQTVVEFF.

The rearrangement links TRBV9 to TRBJ2-1, with 9 nucleotides matching TRBD2. There are 16 residues in the CDR3. Germline V gene lookup returns CDR1 SGDLS and CDR2 YYNGEE. V shed 3 bases and J 0 bases; nucleotides not matched to a gene: 4. CDR3 loop: CASSASGISSYNEQFF. CDR3 nucleotide sequence: TGTGCCAGCAGCGCTAGCGGGATAAGCTCCTACAATGAGCAGTTCTTC.

This clone turned up a few times. V usage is TRBV19 and J usage is TRBJ1-1, with D uncertain. V was shortened by 7 bases and J by 6 bases, with 9 bases between the two germline ends. The germline V gene encodes CDR1 LNHDA and CDR2 SQIVND (reference sequence). The CDR3 consists of 11 residues. The chain's CDR3 is CASTQFAEAFF. The CDR3 DNA reads TGTGCCAGTACTCAGTTCGCTGAAGCTTTCTTT.

The gene calls are TRBV12-5 and TRBJ2-3, with D possibly matching TRBD2 (6 bases). Germline V CDR1 and CDR2: LGHNT, FRNRAP. This CDR3 is 12 amino acids long. DNA for the CDR3: TGTGCCAGCGGAGGGAACACAGATACGCAGTATTTT. This gives the protein CASGGNTDTQYF.